This T cell receptor (beta chain) was captured by sequencing in a study of blood T cell repertoires in COVID-19. Study summary: Whether acute or convalescent, the COVID-19 samples came from the United States, Italy and Spain. The analysed material was cDNA or gDNA that came from T cells, B-cell-depleted T cells, or PBMCs.

Authors' data handling: The assay estimated nucleated cells by amplifying reference gene primers. Sequenced by immunoSEQ multiplex PCR; TCRdb stores in-frame clones only, minus some. That table gives V, J and clone size, and the DNA gave D and trimming. The data contain approximately 210,000 clones, about 92% of them singletons. Germline-derived CDR1 and CDR2 are WNHNN and SYGVQD (reference sequence). This CDR3 region has 16 residues. V shed 3 bases, J shed 3 bases, and the junction held 8 bases outside the gene matches. Sample: peripheral blood. The origin of this receptor is a man younger than 45 with acute or convalescent COVID-19. The genes are TRBV10-1 and TRBJ2-3; 8 positions agree with TRBD2. CDR3 region: CASSDIKRGRTDTQYF. The CDR3 nucleotides are TGCGCCAGCAGTGATATTAAGCGGGGGAGAACAGATACGCAGTATTTT.